This passage covers 10 T cell receptor beta chains from one sample sequenced in a study of cytomegalovirus exposure and HLA in healthy donors. 60 Vbeta and 13 Jbeta primers were used in PCR. This table comes from immunoSEQ multiplex PCR, and its TCRdb copy is limited to in-frame clones, with some not included. Of some 190,000 clones in the sample, 65% to 80% were seen once. Sample: PBMCs. Receptors originate from a man aged 25-40 years in good health and CMV-seropositive.

This chain joins TRBV11-3 and TRBJ2-1; D unresolved. The CDR3 runs to 15 residues. Germline V gene sequence: CDR1 SGHNT, CDR2 YENEEA. Trimming shortened V by 2 bases and J by 3 bases, and 11 bases separated the two germline ends. As DNA, the CDR3 is TGTGCCAGCAGCTTACTAGTCATCAACTACAATGAGCAGTTCTTC. It codes for CASSLLVINYNEQFF. The entire variable domain, with the rest obtained from reference TRBV11-3 and TRBJ2-1, is as follows: EAGVVQSPRYKIIEKKQPVAFWCNPISGHNTLYWYLQNLGQGPELLIRYENEEAVDDSQLPKDRFSAERLKGVDSTLKIQPAELGDSAVYLCASSLLVINYNEQFFGPGTRLTVL.

This rearrangement joins TRBV5-6 to TRBJ2-7; no reliable D call. Germline V lookup: CDR1 SGHDT, CDR2 YYEEEE. CDR3 length equals 13 residues. Trimming took 0 bases from V and 1 from J, leaving 5 bases between them. CDR3 protein: CASSLDRSYEQYF. In DNA form, the CDR3 reads TGTGCCAGCAGCTTGGACAGATCCTACGAGCAGTACTTC.

V and J are TRBV5-4 and TRBJ1-4, with D unclear. The CDR3 loop spans 16 amino acids. Between the trimmed V and J ends, which lost 0 bases and 4 bases, there was a span of 13 bases. Per germline, CDR1 SGHNT and CDR2 YYREEE (reference sequence). DNA of the CDR3: TGTGCCAGCAGCTTGGGCAAGGAGGATCTTAATGAAAAACTGTTTTTT. Protein sequence: CASSLGKEDLNEKLFF.

A few counts support this clone. The rearrangement joins TRBV14 to TRBJ1-2, with D uncertain. CDR3 length: 13 amino acids. V lost 5 bases and J lost 6, with 13 bases in between. Germline V gives CDR1 SGHDN, CDR2 FVKESK. CDR3 sequence reads: CASSRGFQDGYTF. The CDR3 DNA sequence: TGTGCCAGCAGCAGAGGGTTCCAGGATGGCTACACCTTC.

The V and J genes are TRBV7-8 and TRBJ2-3; the D gene is possibly TRBD1 (6 bases). The CDR3 sequence is 12 residues long. V dropped 5 bases and J dropped 5 bases, with 8 bases sitting between them. Per germline, CDR1 SGHVS and CDR2 FQNEAQ. Here the CDR3 reads CASSPTGDTQYF. Here the CDR3 DNA reads TGTGCCAGCAGCCCGACAGGAGATACGCAGTATTTT.

V is TRBV5-6 and J is TRBJ2-3, with a possible D match to TRBD1 (5 bases). The CDR3 is 14 residues long. V dropped 0 bases and J dropped 2 bases, with 7 bases sitting between them. The germline V gene has CDR1 SGHDT and CDR2 YYEEEE. The CDR3 reads CASSLGQYTDTQYF. In nucleotides, the CDR3 is TGTGCCAGCAGCTTGGGACAGTACACAGATACGCAGTATTTT.

J is TRBJ2-7 and V is TRBV15; 11 positions match TRBD1. Looked up from germline, CDR1 is LNHNV and CDR2 is YYDKDF (reference sequence). The CDR3 has 17 residues. V lost 6 bases to trimming and J lost 5 bases; unmatched junction nucleotides: 15. DNA for the CDR3: TGTGCCACCAGGGGACCTGGGACAGGGGGTCGTAGTAACGAGCAGTACTTC. It specifies CATRGPGTGGRSNEQYF.

This clone was picked up a small number of times. The chain employs TRBV5-1 and TRBJ2-5; the D gene is possibly TRBD1 (6 bases). The CDR3 sequence is 12 residues long. Germline V gives CDR1 SGHRS, CDR2 YFSETQ. The V and J ends lost 2 bases and 7 bases respectively, with 9 bases between them. CDR3 DNA sequence: TGCGCCAGCAGCTTTCAGACAGGGACCCAGTACTTC. This codes for CASSFQTGTQYF.

The chain links TRBV6-6 to TRBJ1-6, with 8 bases aligning to TRBD1. J was trimmed by 2 bases and V by 2 bases; bases with no gene match: 2. The length of the CDR3 is 16 residues. Germline-derived CDR1 and CDR2 are MNHNY and SVGAGI (reference sequence). CDR3 residues: CASSYPDRAYNSPLHF. CDR3 bases: TGTGCCAGCAGTTACCCGGACAGGGCCTATAATTCACCCCTCCACTTT.

A remark on this clone: At one of its ends the junction is not consistent with the germline gene, which may arise from a read error. The chain recombines TRBV7-7 with TRBJ2-7, with 8 bases matching TRBD1. The CDR3 has 15 amino acids. Germline V lookup: CDR1 SSHAT, CDR2 FNYEAQ (reference sequence). The CDR3: CASSPGQGLSYEQYF. CDR3 in DNA: TGTGCTAGCAGCCCCGGACAGGGCCTCTCCTACGAGCAGTACTTC.